The rows below give T cell receptor beta chains drawn from one sample of a study of T cell clonotyping in hematopoietic cell transplantation. Here immunoSEQ multiplex PCR was the method, and the copy in TCRdb shows in-frame clones only, minus some. The sample lists 27,000 or so clones, approximately 94% occurring once. Sequencing was carried out using peripheral blood mononuclear cells. These receptors came from a man aged 50 to 60 in good health. Some clones in this sample may be carry-over from other donors' samples. The CDR3 runs from the conserved cysteine through the conserved F or W. The D gene is left open where the match is weak. Clone size is given for some rows only: seen once, a few or many times, or a class if the clone is expanded.

CDR3 length | D gene | J gene | clone size | V gene | CDR3 DNA | CDR3 protein
16 | NA | TRBJ1-5 | NA | TRBV28 | TGTGCCAGCGACCCCCCAGGGGACTATAGCAATCAGCCCCAGCATTTT | CASDPPGDYSNQPQHF
13 | NA | TRBJ1-2 | NA | TRBV6-5 | TGTGCCAGCACGCCGGGCGGTAACTATGGCTACACCTTC | CASTPGGNYGYTF
13 | NA | TRBJ1-5 | NA | TRBV6-5 | TGTGCCAGCAGTTACGAAGGGAGGCAGCCCCAGCATTTT | CASSYEGRQPQHF
11 | NA | TRBJ2-5 | NA | TRBV19 | TGTGCCAGTAGCCTAGAAGAGACCCAGTACTTC | CASSLEETQYF
15 | NA | TRBJ1-6 | NA | TRBV5-1 | TGCGCCAGCAGCCTACAGGGTCGGAATAATTCACCCCTCCACTTT | CASSLQGRNNSPLHF
17 | TRBD2 | TRBJ2-1 | once | TRBV28 | TGTGCCAGCGGAAGCACACTGGGACTAGCGGGGGGGTATGAGCAGTTCTTC | CASGSTLGLAGGYEQFF
16 | NA | TRBJ1-6 | NA | TRBV5-6 | TGTGCCAGCAGCCAGAGACAGGCCTCCTATAATTCACCCCTCCACTTT | CASSQRQASYNSPLHF
15 | NA | TRBJ1-1 | NA | TRBV11-2 | TGTGCCAGCAGCTTAAGTCGGCGGCTGGGCACTGAAGCTTTCTTT | CASSLSRRLGTEAFF
16 | TRBD1 | TRBJ2-5 | NA | TRBV9 | TGTGCCAGCAACAGAAACGGTGGGACAGTCCAAGAGACCCAGTACTTC | CASNRNGGTVQETQYF
15 | NA | TRBJ1-1 | NA | TRBV6-5 | TGTGCCAGCACCAAACTGGACGGGTACAACACTGAAGCTTTCTTT | CASTKLDGYNTEAFF
14 | TRBD1 | TRBJ2-7 | NA | TRBV7-2 | TGTGCCAGCAGCTTATCGGGACAGTCCTACGAGCAGTACTTC | CASSLSGQSYEQYF
16 | NA | TRBJ1-5 | NA | TRBV4-3 | TGCGCCAGCAGCCAAGATCTCTCCGGCTTCCGACAGCCCCAGCATTTT | CASSQDLSGFRQPQHF
11 | NA | TRBJ1-5 | NA | TRBV28 | TGTGCCAGCAGTTACCGTCAGCCCCAGCATTTT | CASSYRQPQHF
14 | NA | TRBJ1-6 | NA | TRBV9 | TGTGCCAGCAGCGTAGAAGGCGGTACTTCACCCCTCCACTTT | CASSVEGGTSPLHF
15 | NA | TRBJ2-3 | NA | TRBV15 | TGTGCCACCAGCAGCTATAGCGAAAGTACAGATACGCAGTATTTT | CATSSYSESTDTQYF
13 | TRBD1 | TRBJ1-5 | NA | TRBV7-2 | TGTGCCAGCAGCCCCAGGGGGGATCAGCCCCAGCATTTT | CASSPRGDQPQHF
15 | TRBD1 | TRBJ2-5 | NA | TRBV9 | TGTGCCAGCAGCGTTAACAGGGGCGGCCGGGAGACCCAGTACTTC | CASSVNRGGRETQYF
16 | NA | TRBJ2-3 | NA | TRBV9 | TGTGCCAGCAGCTTGGGTAGGGGGGGGGCAATAGATACGCAGTATTTT | CASSLGRGGAIDTQYF
15 | NA | TRBJ2-2 | NA | TRBV6-1 | TGTGCCAGCAGTGTCGGACATGGAAACACCGGGGAGCTGTTTTTT | CASSVGHGNTGELFF
12 | NA | TRBJ2-5 | NA | TRBV2 | TGTGCCAGCAGTGGGGACGGGGAGACCCAGTACTTC | CASSGDGETQYF
15 | TRBD1 | TRBJ1-5 | NA | TRBV5-1 | TGCGCCAGCAGCTTCTCGGGGACAGAAAATCAGCCCCAGCATTTT | CASSFSGTENQPQHF
14 | NA | TRBJ1-1 | NA | TRBV5-4 | TGTGCCAGCAGCTTGGGAGGTTTTGGGACTGAAGCTTTCTTT | CASSLGGFGTEAFF
12 | NA | TRBJ1-2 | NA | TRBV11-2 | TGTGCCAGCAGCAAACAGGACACCGGCTACACCTTC | CASSKQDTGYTF
14 | TRBD1 | TRBJ1-1 | NA | TRBV18 | TGTGCCAGCTCACGAACAGGGGATAGCACTGAAGCTTTCTTT | CASSRTGDSTEAFF
16 | NA | TRBJ2-6 | NA | TRBV2 | TGTGCCAGCACGCGCCAGGCGAACTCTGGGGCCAACGTCCTGACTTTC | CASTRQANSGANVLTF
13 | TRBD1 | TRBJ1-2 | NA | TRBV5-8 | TGTGCCAGCAGAGTAGACAGGGCGTATGGCTACACCTTC | CASRVDRAYGYTF
13 | NA | TRBJ1-2 | once | TRBV11-2 | TGTGCCAGCAGCCCTAATACTAACTATGGCTACACCTTC | CASSPNTNYGYTF
15 | NA | TRBJ1-2 | NA | TRBV6-5 | TGTGCCAGCAGTTCGGTTTTGGGGGGGCCGGTCGGCTACACCTTC | CASSSVLGGPVGYTF
13 | NA | TRBJ1-6 | NA | TRBV19 | TGTGCCACCTCGGGGGCAGGGTTTTCACCCCTCCACTTT | CATSGAGFSPLHF
17 | NA | TRBJ1-1 | NA | TRBV4-1 | TGCGCCAGCAGCCCCGGGGACCGGGGCAGGGTGAACACTGAAGCTTTCTTT | CASSPGDRGRVNTEAFF
16 | TRBD1 | TRBJ1-4 | NA | TRBV10-3 | TGTGCCATCAGCAGAACAGGGGAGAGGACTAATGAAAAACTGTTTTTT | CAISRTGERTNEKLFF
15 | TRBD1 | TRBJ1-1 | NA | TRBV9 | TGTGCCAGCAGCCCGATGACAGGGCGGGACACTGAAGCTTTCTTT | CASSPMTGRDTEAFF
15 | NA | TRBJ2-7 | NA | TRBV29-1 | TGCAGCGTTGAAGGGGGGGAGCAGAGCTCCTACGAGCAGTACTTC | CSVEGGEQSSYEQYF
14 | TRBD1 | TRBJ2-2 | NA | TRBV30 | TGTGCCTGGGGGACAGGGGTAGAGACCGGGGAGCTGTTTTTT | CAWGTGVETGELFF
13 | NA | TRBJ1-2 | NA | TRBV27 | TGTGCCAGCGGACGGGAGAGGACGTATGGCTACACCTTC | CASGRERTYGYTF
17 | NA | TRBJ1-5 | NA | TRBV27 | TGTGCCAGCAGTTTATTTGGAGGGCGTCGGGGGGCTCAGCCCCAGCATTTT | CASSLFGGRRGAQPQHF
15 | NA | TRBJ2-7 | NA | TRBV9 | TGTGCCAGCAGCCCCCCCGGGACTGGATCCTACGAGCAGTACTTC | CASSPPGTGSYEQYF
14 | NA | TRBJ2-3 | NA | TRBV29-1 | TGCAGCGTTGAAGGGGACACCGGCACAGATACGCAGTATTTT | CSVEGDTGTDTQYF
16 | TRBD1 | TRBJ1-4 | NA | TRBV5-1 | TGCGCCAGCAGCTTGGGACAGGGCCCGACTAATGAAAAACTGTTTTTT | CASSLGQGPTNEKLFF
14 | TRBD1 | TRBJ1-2 | NA | TRBV18 | TGTGCCAGCTCACCAGCAGGGGGGAGCTATGGCTACACCTTC | CASSPAGGSYGYTF
15 | NA | TRBJ2-2 | NA | TRBV6-5 | TGTGCCAGCAGGGGGGGACAGCCAGTTACCGGGGAGCTGTTTTTT | CASRGGQPVTGELFF
14 | TRBD1 | TRBJ2-3 | NA | TRBV6-5 | TGTGCCAGCAGCGACAGGGGCGGCACAGATACGCAGTATTTT | CASSDRGGTDTQYF
13 | TRBD1 | TRBJ1-2 | NA | TRBV19 | TGTGCCAGTAGTATTTCACAGGGGGATGGCTACACCTTC | CASSISQGDGYTF
17 | TRBD2 | TRBJ2-2 | NA | TRBV6-1 | TGTGCCAGCAGTGGGCACCTAGCGGGGGGGCGAGTCGGGGAGCTGTTTTTT | CASSGHLAGGRVGELFF
15 | NA | TRBJ1-6 | NA | TRBV7-2 | TGTGCCAGCAGCTTAGCATTGGCAGGCAATTCACCCCTCCACTTT | CASSLALAGNSPLHF
14 | NA | TRBJ1-1 | NA | TRBV28 | TGTGCCAGCAGTCCCGGGGCGGGGAACACTGAAGCTTTCTTT | CASSPGAGNTEAFF
15 | TRBD1 | TRBJ2-1 | NA | TRBV6-4 | TGTGCCAGCAGTCTTTGGACAGGGGGCTACAATGAGCAGTTCTTC | CASSLWTGGYNEQFF
14 | NA | TRBJ2-7 | NA | TRBV6-6 | TGTGCCAGCAGTTACGAGGCAGTATCCTACGAGCAGTACTTC | CASSYEAVSYEQYF
15 | TRBD1 | TRBJ2-3 | NA | TRBV5-1 | TGCGCCAGCAGCTCCGGGACAGTCATCACAGATACGCAGTATTTT | CASSSGTVITDTQYF
14 | NA | TRBJ1-4 | NA | TRBV5-5 | TGTGCCAGCAGCGGGGGAGCGTTAAGTGAAAAACTGTTTTTT | CASSGGALSEKLFF
17 | NA | TRBJ1-6 | NA | TRBV6-1 | TGTGCCAGCAGTGAAAGACGGCTGAGCTCCTATAATTCACCCCTCCACTTT | CASSERRLSSYNSPLHF
13 | NA | TRBJ1-2 | NA | TRBV7-9 | TGTGCCAGCAGCTTAATGGGGAGCAATGGCTACACCTTC | CASSLMGSNGYTF
14 | TRBD1 | TRBJ2-5 | NA | TRBV10-1 | TGCGCCAGCAGTGAGGCGGACAGGGCAGGGGCCCAGTACTTC | CASSEADRAGAQYF